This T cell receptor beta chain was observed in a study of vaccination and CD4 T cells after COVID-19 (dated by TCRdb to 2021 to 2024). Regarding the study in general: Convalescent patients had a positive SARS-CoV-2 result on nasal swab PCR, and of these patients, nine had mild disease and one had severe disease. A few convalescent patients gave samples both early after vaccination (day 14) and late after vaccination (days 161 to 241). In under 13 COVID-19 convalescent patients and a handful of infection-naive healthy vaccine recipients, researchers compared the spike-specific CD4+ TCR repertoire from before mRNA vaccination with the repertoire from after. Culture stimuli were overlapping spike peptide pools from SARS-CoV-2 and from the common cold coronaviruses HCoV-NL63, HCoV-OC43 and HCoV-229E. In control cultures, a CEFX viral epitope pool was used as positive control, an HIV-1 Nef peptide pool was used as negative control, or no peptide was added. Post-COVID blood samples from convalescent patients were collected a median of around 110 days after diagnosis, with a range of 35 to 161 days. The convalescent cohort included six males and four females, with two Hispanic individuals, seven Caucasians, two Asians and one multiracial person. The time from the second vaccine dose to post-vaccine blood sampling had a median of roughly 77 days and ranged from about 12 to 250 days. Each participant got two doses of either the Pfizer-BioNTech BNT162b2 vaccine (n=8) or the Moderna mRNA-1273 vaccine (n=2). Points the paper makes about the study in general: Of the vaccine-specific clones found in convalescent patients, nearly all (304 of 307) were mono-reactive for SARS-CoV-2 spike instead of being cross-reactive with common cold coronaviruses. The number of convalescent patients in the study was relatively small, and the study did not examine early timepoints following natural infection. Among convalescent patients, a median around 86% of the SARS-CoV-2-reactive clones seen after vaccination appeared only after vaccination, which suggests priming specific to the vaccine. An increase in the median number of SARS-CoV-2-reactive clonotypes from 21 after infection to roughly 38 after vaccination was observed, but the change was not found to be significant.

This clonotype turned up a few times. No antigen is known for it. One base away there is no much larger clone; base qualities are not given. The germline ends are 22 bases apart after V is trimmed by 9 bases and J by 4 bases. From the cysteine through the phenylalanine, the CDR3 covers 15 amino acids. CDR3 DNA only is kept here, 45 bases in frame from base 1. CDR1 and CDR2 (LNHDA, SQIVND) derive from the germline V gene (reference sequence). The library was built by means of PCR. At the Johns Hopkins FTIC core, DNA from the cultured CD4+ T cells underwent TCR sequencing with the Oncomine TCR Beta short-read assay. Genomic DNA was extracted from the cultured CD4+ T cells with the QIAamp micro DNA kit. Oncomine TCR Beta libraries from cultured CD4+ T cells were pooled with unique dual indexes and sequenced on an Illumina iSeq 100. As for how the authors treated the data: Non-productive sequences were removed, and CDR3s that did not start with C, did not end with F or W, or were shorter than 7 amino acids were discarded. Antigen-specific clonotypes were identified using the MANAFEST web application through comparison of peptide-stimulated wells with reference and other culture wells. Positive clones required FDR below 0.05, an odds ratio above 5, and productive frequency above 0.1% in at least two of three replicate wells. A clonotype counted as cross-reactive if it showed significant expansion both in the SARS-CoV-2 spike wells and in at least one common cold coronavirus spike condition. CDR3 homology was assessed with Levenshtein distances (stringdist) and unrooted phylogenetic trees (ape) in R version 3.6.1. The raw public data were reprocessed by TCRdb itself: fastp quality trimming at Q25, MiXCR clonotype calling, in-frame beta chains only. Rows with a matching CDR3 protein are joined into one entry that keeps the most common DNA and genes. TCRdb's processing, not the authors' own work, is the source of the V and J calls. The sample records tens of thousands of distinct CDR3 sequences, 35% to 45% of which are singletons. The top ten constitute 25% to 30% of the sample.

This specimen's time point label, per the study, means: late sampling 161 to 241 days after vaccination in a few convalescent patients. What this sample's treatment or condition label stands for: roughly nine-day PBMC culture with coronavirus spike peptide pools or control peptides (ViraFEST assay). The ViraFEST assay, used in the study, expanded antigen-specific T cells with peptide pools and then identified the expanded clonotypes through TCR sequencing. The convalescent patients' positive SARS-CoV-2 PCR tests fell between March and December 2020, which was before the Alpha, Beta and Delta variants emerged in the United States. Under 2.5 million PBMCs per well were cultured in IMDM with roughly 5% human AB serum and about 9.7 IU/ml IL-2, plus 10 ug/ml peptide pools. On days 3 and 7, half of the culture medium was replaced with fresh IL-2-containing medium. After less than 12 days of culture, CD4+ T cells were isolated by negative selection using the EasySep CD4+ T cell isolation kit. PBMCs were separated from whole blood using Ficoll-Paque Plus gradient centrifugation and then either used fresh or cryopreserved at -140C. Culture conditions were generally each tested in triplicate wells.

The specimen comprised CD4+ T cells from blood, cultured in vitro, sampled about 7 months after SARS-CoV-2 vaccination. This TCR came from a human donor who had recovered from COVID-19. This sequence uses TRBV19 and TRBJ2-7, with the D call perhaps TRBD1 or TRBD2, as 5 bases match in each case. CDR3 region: CASKPDRDARYEQYF. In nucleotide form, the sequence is TGTGCCAGCAAACCGGACCGGGACGCTAGGTACGAGCAGTACTTC.